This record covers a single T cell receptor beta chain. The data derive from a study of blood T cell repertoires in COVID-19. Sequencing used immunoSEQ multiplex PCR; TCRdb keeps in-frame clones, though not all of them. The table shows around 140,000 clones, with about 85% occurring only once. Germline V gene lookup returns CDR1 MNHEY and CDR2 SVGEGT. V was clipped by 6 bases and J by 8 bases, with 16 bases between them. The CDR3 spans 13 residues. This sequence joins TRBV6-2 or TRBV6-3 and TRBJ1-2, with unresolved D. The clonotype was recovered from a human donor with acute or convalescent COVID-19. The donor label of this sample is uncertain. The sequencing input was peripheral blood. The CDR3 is CASSYDNVPGYTF. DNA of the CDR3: TGTGCCAGCAGCTATGACAATGTCCCGGGCTACACCTTC.